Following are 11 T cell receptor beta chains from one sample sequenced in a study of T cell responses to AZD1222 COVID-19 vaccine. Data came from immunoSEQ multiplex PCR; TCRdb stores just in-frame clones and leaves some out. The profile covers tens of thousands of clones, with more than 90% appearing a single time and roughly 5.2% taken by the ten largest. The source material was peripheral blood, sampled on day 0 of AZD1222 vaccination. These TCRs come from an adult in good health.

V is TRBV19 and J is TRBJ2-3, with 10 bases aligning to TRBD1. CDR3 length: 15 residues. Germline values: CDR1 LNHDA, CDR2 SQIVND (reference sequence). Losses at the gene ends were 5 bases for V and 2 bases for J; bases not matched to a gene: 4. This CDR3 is CASSAGTGVTDTQYF. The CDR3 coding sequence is TGTGCCAGTAGTGCCGGGACAGGGGTCACAGATACGCAGTATTTT.

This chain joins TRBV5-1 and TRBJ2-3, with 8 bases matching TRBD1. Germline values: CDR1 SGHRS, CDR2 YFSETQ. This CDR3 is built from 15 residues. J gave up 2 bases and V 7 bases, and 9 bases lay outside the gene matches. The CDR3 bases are TGCGCCAGCTCCTTACAGGGGGGAGACACAGATACGCAGTATTTT. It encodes CASSLQGGDTDTQYF.

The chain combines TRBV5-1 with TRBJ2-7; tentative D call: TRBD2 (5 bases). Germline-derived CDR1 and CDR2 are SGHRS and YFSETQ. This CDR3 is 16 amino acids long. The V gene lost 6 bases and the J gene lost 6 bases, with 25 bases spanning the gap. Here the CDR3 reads CASTLAGSGDRTEQYF. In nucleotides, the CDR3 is TGCGCCAGCACCCTCGCCGGCTCCGGGGATCGTACCGAGCAGTACTTC.

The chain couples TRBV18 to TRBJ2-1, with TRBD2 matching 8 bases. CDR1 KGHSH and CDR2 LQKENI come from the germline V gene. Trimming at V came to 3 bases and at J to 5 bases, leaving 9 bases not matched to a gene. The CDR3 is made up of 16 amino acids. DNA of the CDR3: TGTGCCAGCTCACCCTCTGTCGCGGGGGGAAACAATGAGCAGTTCTTC. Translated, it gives CASSPSVAGGNNEQFF.

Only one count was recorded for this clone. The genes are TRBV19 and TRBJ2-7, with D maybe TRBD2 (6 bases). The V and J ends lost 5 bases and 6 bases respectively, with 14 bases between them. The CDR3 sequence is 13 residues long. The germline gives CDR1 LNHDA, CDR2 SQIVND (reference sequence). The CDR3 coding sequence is TGTGCCAGTAGTGTGACAGCGGGTCTCGAGCAGTACTTC. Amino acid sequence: CASSVTAGLEQYF. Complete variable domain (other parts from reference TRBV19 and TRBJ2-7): DGGITQSPKYLFRKEGQNVTLSCEQNLNHDAMYWYRQDPGQGLRLIYYSQIVNDFQKGDIAEGYSVSREKKESFPLTVTSAQKNPTAFYLCASSVTAGLEQYFGPGTRLTVT.

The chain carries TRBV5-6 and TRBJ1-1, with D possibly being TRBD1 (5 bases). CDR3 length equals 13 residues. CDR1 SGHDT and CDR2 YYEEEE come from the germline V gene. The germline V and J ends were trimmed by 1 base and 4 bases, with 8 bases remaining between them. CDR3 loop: CASSLKGITEAFF. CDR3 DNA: TGTGCCAGCAGCTTGAAGGGGATCACTGAAGCTTTCTTT.

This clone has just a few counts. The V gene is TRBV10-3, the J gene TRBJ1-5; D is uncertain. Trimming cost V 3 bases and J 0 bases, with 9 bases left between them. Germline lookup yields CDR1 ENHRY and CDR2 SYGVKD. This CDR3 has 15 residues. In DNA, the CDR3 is TGTGCCATCAGTGACGGGATCAATAGCAATCAGCCCCAGCATTTT. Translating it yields CAISDGINSNQPQHF.

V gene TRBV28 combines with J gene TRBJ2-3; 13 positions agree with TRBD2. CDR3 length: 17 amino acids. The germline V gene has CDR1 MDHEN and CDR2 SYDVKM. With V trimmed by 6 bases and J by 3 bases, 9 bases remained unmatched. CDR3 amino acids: CASSKLTSGGWTDTQYF. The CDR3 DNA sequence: TGTGCCAGCAGCAAACTGACTAGCGGGGGGTGGACAGATACGCAGTATTTT.

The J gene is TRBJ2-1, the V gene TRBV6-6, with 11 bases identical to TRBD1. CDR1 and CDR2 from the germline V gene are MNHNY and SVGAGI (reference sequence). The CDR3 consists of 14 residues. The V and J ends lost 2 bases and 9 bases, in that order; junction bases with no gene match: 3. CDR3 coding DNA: TGTGCCAGCAGTTACAGGACAGGGGGCGGTGAGCAGTTCTTC. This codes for CASSYRTGGGEQFF.

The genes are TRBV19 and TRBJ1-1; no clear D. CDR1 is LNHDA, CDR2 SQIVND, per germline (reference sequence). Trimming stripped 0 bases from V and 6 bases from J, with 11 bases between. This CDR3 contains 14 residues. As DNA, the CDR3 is TGTGCCAGTAGTATAGATGGGGAATTGGCTGAAGCTTTCTTT. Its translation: CASSIDGELAEAFF.

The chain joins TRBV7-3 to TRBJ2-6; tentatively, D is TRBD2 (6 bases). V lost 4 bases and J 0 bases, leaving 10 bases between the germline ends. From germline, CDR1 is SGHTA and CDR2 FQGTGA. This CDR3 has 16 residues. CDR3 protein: CASSSGVSSGANVLTF. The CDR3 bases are TGTGCCAGCAGCTCGGGGGTGAGCTCTGGGGCCAACGTCCTGACTTTC.